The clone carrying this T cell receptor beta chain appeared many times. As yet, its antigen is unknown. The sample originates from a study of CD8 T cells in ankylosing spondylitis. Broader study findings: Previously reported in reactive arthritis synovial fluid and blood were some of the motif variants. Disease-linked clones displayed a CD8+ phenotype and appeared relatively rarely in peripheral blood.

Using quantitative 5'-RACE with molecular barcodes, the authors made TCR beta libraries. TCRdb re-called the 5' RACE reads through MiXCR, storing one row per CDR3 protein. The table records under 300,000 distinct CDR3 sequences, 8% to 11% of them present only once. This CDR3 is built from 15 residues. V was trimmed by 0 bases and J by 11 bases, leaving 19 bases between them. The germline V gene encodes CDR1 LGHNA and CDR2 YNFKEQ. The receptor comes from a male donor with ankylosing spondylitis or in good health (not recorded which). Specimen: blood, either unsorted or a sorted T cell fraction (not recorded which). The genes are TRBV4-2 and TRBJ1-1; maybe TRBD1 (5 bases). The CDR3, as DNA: TGTGCCAGCAGCCAAGAGATCGGGGGGTCTTTCGGGGCTTTCTTT. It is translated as CASSQEIGGSFGAFF.